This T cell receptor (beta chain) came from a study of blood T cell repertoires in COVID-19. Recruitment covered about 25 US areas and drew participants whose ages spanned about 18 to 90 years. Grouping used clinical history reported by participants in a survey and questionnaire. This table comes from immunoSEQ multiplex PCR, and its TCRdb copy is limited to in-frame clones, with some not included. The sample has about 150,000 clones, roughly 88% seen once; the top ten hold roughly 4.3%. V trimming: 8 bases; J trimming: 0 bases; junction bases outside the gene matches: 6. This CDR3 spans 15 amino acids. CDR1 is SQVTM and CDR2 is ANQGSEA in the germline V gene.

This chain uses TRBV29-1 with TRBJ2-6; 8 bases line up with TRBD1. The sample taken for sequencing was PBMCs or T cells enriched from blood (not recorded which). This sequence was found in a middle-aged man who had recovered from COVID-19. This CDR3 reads CSIGQGSSGANVLTF. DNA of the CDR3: TGCAGCATCGGACAGGGAAGCTCTGGGGCCAACGTCCTGACTTTC.